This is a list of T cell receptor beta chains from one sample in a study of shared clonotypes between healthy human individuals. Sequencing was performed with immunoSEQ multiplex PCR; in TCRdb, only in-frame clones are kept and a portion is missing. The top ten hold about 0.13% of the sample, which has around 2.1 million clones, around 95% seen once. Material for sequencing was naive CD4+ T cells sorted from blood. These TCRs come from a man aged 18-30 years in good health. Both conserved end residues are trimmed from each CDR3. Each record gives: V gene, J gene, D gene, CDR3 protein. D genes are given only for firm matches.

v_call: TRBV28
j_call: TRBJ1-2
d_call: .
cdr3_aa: ASRSPVGFYGYT

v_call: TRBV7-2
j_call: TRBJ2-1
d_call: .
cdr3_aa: ASSPEVGSYNEQF

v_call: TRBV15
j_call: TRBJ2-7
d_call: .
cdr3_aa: ATSRDRGAYEQY

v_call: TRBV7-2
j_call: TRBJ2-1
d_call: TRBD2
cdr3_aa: ASSLAGTSGLNEQF

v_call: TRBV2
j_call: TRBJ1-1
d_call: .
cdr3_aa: ASSEDVGFSPEAF

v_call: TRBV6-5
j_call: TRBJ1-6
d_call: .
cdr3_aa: ASSYGEAGRSPLH

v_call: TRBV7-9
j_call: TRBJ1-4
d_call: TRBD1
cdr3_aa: ASSAETGGPNEKLF

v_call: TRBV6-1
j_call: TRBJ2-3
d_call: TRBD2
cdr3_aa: ASSLAGGPDTQY

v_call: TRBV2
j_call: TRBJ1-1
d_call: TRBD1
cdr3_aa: ARISQGAEAF

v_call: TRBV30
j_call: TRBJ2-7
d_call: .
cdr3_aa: AWSTLATYEQY

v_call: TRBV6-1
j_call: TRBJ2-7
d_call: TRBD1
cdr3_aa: ASIGTDRGPYEQY

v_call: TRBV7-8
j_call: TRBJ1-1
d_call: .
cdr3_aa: ASSPREGGIEAF

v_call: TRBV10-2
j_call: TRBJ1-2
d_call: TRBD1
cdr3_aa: ASTRDRGRGYT

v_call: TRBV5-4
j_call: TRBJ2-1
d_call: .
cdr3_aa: ASQNRENYNEQF

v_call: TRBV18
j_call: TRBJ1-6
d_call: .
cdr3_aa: ASSPPTKGTGQSPLH

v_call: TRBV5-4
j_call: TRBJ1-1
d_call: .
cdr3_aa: ASSRKTAEEA

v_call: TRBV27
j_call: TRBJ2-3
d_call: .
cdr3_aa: ASSFGGTDTQY

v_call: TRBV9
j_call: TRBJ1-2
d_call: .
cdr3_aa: ASSARPGQNLYGYT

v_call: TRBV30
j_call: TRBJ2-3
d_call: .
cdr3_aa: AHDRHLNDPGTSSTDTQY

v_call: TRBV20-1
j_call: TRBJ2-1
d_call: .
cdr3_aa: SGRRYNEQF

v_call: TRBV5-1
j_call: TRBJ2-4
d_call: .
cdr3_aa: ASSEGLSKNIQY

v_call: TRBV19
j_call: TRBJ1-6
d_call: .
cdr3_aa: ASSLNRGNSPLH

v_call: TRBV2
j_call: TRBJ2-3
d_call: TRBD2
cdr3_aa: ASRLAGVGDTQY

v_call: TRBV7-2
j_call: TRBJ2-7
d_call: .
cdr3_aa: ASSLGSGGADEQY

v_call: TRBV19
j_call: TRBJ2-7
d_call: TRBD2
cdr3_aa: ASSPGGVYEQY

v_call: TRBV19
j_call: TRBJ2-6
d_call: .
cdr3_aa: ASSYAEGYGVLT

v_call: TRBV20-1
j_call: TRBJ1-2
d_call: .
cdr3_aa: SASHTYGYT

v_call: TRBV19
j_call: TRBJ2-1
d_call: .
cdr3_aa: ASSTSRLTAEQF